These T cell receptor beta chains were read from a single sample in a study of T cell responses to AZD1222 COVID-19 vaccine. Sequencing used immunoSEQ multiplex PCR; TCRdb keeps in-frame clones, though not all of them. The sample lists some 86,000 clones, 90% occurring once. The sequenced sample was peripheral blood, obtained 28 days after the second AZD1222 dose. The receptors here all came from an adult who received the AZD1222 COVID-19 vaccine. Each CDR3 is given with its conserved first and last residue. D genes are given only for firm matches. Expanded clones get a size class; other rows say once, few or many, or leave the size out.

V	D	J	size	CDR3	DNA
TRBV28	.	TRBJ2-1	.	CASRRTQEQFF	TGTGCCAGCAGGCGGACGCAGGAGCAGTTCTTC
TRBV18	TRBD1	TRBJ1-3	.	CASSSSQGAAGNTIYF	TGTGCCAGCTCATCATCTCAGGGGGCGGCTGGAAACACCATATATTTT
TRBV5-1	.	TRBJ2-5	.	CATKEGGLQETQYF	TGCGCCACCAAGGAGGGGGGGCTCCAAGAGACCCAGTACTTC
TRBV5-3	.	TRBJ2-4	.	CARNPVWGLEVNIQYF	TGTGCCAGAAACCCAGTTTGGGGGCTAGAGGTGAACATTCAGTACTTC
TRBV2	.	TRBJ1-1	.	CASSKVAKESTEAFF	TGTGCCAGCAGTAAAGTCGCGAAGGAGAGCACTGAAGCTTTCTTT
TRBV6-5	TRBD1	TRBJ1-1	.	CASSYRDREEAFF	TGTGCCAGCAGTTACCGCGACAGGGAAGAAGCTTTCTTT
TRBV6-5	.	TRBJ2-3	.	CASSYPGGDTQYF	TGTGCCAGCAGTTACCCAGGTGGGGATACGCAGTATTTT
TRBV11-2	.	TRBJ1-1	.	CASSWTVIAEAFF	TGTGCCAGCAGCTGGACGGTAATCGCTGAAGCTTTCTTT
TRBV10-3	TRBD1	TRBJ2-3	.	CAIREPSGTGATGTQYF	TGTGCCATCAGAGAACCCTCCGGGACAGGGGCCACTGGAACGCAGTATTTT
TRBV4-2	.	TRBJ2-2	few	CASSQKDQDTGELFF	TGTGCCAGCAGCCAGAAGGATCAGGACACCGGGGAGCTGTTTTTT
TRBV9	TRBD2	TRBJ2-3	.	CASSVDSGDASTDTQYF	TGTGCCAGCAGCGTAGATAGCGGGGATGCTAGCACAGATACGCAGTATTTT
TRBV29-1	TRBD1	TRBJ2-5	.	CSVVPPTGDQETQYF	TGCAGCGTTGTACCCCCGACAGGGGACCAAGAGACCCAGTACTTC
TRBV10-3	.	TRBJ1-3	.	CAISGQGTSGNTIYF	TGTGCCATCAGTGGTCAGGGAACCTCTGGAAACACCATATATTTT
TRBV7-2	TRBD1	TRBJ2-5	.	CASSLMGQGQETQYF	TGTGCCAGCAGCTTAATGGGACAGGGCCAAGAGACCCAGTACTTC
TRBV2	.	TRBJ2-3	.	CASSEEATSWTDTQYF	TGTGCCAGCAGTGAAGAAGCCACCTCCTGGACAGATACGCAGTATTTT
TRBV6-6	TRBD1	TRBJ2-5	.	CASSYGDRAWETQYF	TGTGCCAGCAGTTACGGGGACAGGGCGTGGGAGACCCAGTACTTC
TRBV19	.	TRBJ2-7	.	CASRNTYEQYF	TGTGCCAGTAGGAATACCTACGAGCAGTACTTC
TRBV27	.	TRBJ1-2	.	CASSVQGLPGYTF	TGTGCCAGCAGTGTACAGGGACTCCCTGGCTACACCTTC
TRBV9	.	TRBJ2-2	.	CASSVSSWGAGELFF	TGTGCCAGCAGCGTATCATCGTGGGGGGCCGGGGAGCTGTTTTTT
TRBV28	TRBD1	TRBJ1-2	.	CASSLWRGGAGGYTF	TGTGCCAGCAGTTTATGGAGAGGGGGCGCAGGGGGCTACACCTTC
TRBV3-1/TRBV3-2	.	TRBJ1-6	.	CASSQWEYNSPLHF	TGTGCCAGCAGCCAATGGGAATATAATTCACCCCTCCACTTT
TRBV6-6	.	TRBJ1-4	.	CASSYSMGLASEKLFF	TGTGCCAGCAGTTACTCGATGGGGTTAGCTAGTGAAAAACTGTTTTTT
TRBV5-1	.	TRBJ1-1	.	CASSLEWNTEAFF	TGCGCCAGCAGCTTGGAGTGGAACACTGAAGCTTTCTTT
TRBV5-1	.	TRBJ1-4	.	CASSLDQGGNEKLFF	TGCGCCAGCAGCTTGGACCAAGGTGGAAACGAAAAACTGTTTTTT
TRBV18	.	TRBJ1-3	.	CASRGGGGNTIYF	TGTGCCAGCCGAGGGGGAGGCGGCAACACCATATATTTT
TRBV28	.	TRBJ1-2	.	CASSSVGNYGYTF	TGTGCCAGCAGTTCGGTGGGCAACTATGGCTACACCTTC